The clone carrying this TCR beta chain counts as medium-sized. These data are taken from a study of sequential checkpoint blockade in melanoma. Treatment specified: randomized to nivolumab then ipilimumab (arm A) or the reverse (arm B). The V and J ends lost 4 bases and 0 bases respectively, with 12 bases between them. This CDR3 is 15 amino acids long. The germline CDR1 and CDR2 sequences are SGHNT and YENEEA. Clones were read by immunoSEQ multiplex PCR, and TCRdb kept only the in-frame ones, dropping some. This sample yields roughly 4,000 clones, of which 20% to 30% are seen a single time; around 16% belongs to the top ten.

The V call is TRBV11-3, the J call TRBJ1-1; D unresolved. The TCR was taken from a human donor with melanoma. This sample comprised tumor tissue (inferred from file names), obtained from a patient given nivolumab and ipilimumab in sequence. The CDR3 coding sequence is TGTGCCAGCAGCTATTTCGGGTCCCTGAACACTGAAGCTTTCTTT. Encoded protein: CASSYFGSLNTEAFF.